These 30 T cell receptor beta chains share one sample of origin, sequenced in a study of shared clonotypes between healthy human individuals (dated by TCRdb to about 2020). Receptors were amplified or captured by the immunoSEQ multiplex PCR assay. TCRdb limited this immuneACCESS table to in-frame rearrangements with V and J called. A share of clones is missing; checked studies link under half to unresolved V genes, and the rest is unexplained. The sample records around 240,000 clones, over 60% of which are singletons. The ten largest clonotypes hold approximately 10% of the sample. The sample taken for sequencing was memory CD4+ T cells sorted from blood. This sample's cell subset or site label indicates: CD45RA-negative fraction. Receptors originate from a man aged 25 to 40 in good health.

This chain joins TRBV5-1 and TRBJ2-3, with a tentative D call TRBD1 (5 bases). The germline V gene encodes CDR1 SGHRS and CDR2 YFSETQ. Trimming pared 3 bases from V and 3 bases from J, leaving 17 bases between. The length of the CDR3 is 16 residues. The CDR3: CASSSNRRSDTDTQYF. The CDR3 DNA is TGCGCCAGCAGCTCAAACAGGCGATCAGATACAGATACGCAGTATTTT.

In DNA form, the CDR3 reads TGTGCCACCGGGGGTGACCACTACGAGCAGTACTTC. This encodes CATGGDHYEQYF. The chain uses TRBV25-1 and TRBJ2-7, with D maybe TRBD2 (6 bases). V was clipped by 10 bases and J by 3 bases, with 13 bases between them. This CDR3 spans 12 amino acids. The germline V gene encodes CDR1 MGHDK and CDR2 SYGVNS.

The chain recombines TRBV18 with TRBJ2-3; 13 bases are shared with TRBD2. Germline-derived CDR1 and CDR2 are KGHSH and LQKENI. This CDR3 spans 17 amino acids. V dropped 2 bases and J dropped 6; count of bases not matched to a gene: 8. CDR3 sequence: CASSPIALAGGMDTQYF. The CDR3, as DNA: TGTGCCAGCTCACCAATCGCACTAGCGGGAGGGATGGATACGCAGTATTTT.

This sequence joins TRBV12-5 and TRBJ2-2; TRBD1 agrees at 7 bases. After removal of 6 bases from V and 1 base from J, the junction contained 5 bases not matched to a gene. The CDR3 length is 15 residues. Germline assignment: CDR1 LGHNT and CDR2 FRNRAP. The CDR3 sequence: CASGRDSLNTGELFF. As DNA, the CDR3 is TGTGCTAGTGGCCGGGACAGCTTGAACACCGGGGAGCTGTTTTTT.

V usage is TRBV5-6 and J usage is TRBJ2-3; maybe TRBD1 (6 bases). The V gene lost 3 bases and the J gene lost 5 bases, with 10 bases spanning the gap. Germline values: CDR1 SGHDT, CDR2 YYEEEE. The CDR3 is 13 residues long. Here the CDR3 reads CASSYLRGDTQYF. CDR3 nucleotide sequence: TGTGCCAGCAGCTATCTCAGGGGAGATACGCAGTATTTT.

CDR3 protein: CASSSYRTSGAYNEQFF. DNA of the CDR3: TGTGCCAGCAGCAGTTACCGGACTAGCGGAGCCTACAATGAGCAGTTCTTC. This rearrangement joins TRBV5-6 to TRBJ2-1; 10 bases agree with TRBD2. Germline-derived CDR1 and CDR2 are SGHDT and YYEEEE. The V gene end was trimmed by 4 bases and the J gene end by 2 bases; junction bases not matched to a gene: 9. CDR3 length equals 17 residues.

The J gene is TRBJ1-3, the V gene TRBV28; a weak D match, TRBD1 (6 bases). This CDR3 region has 16 residues. V shed 4 bases and J shed 0 bases, with 13 bases lying between them. CDR1 is MDHEN and CDR2 is SYDVKM in the germline V gene. The CDR3 coding sequence is TGTGCCAGCAGTTCCCAGGACAGATACTCTGGAAACACCATATATTTT. Translation gives CASSSQDRYSGNTIYF.

The chain employs TRBV2 and TRBJ2-1; TRBD2 aligns across 8 bases. V lost 8 bases to trimming and J lost 7 bases; unmatched junction nucleotides: 4. In germline, CDR1 is SNHLY, CDR2 FYNNEI. This CDR3 is 12 amino acids long. This CDR3 reads CASGASGNEQFF. CDR3 DNA sequence: TGTGCCAGCGGGGCTAGCGGGAATGAGCAGTTCTTC.

This chain links TRBV2 with TRBJ1-1; TRBD1 is a possible D gene (6 bases). The CDR3 covers 14 residues. V lost 6 bases and J 4 bases, leaving 15 bases between the germline ends. CDR1 SNHLY and CDR2 FYNNEI come from the germline V gene. The CDR3 DNA is TGTGCCAGCAGGCTTCCAAGGGACACCACTGAAGCTTTCTTT. Encoded protein: CASRLPRDTTEAFF.

The rearrangement uses TRBV2 and TRBJ2-3, with D perhaps TRBD1 (6 bases). Germline V CDR1 and CDR2: SNHLY, FYNNEI. V gave up 7 bases and J gave up 5 bases, with 19 bases separating them. This CDR3 contains 15 residues. The CDR3 sequence: CASIEGEPVRDTQYF. CDR3 DNA: TGTGCCAGCATCGAGGGGGAGCCGGTAAGAGATACGCAGTATTTT.

This sequence joins TRBV15 and TRBJ1-4; D ambiguous. The V and J ends lost 7 bases and 8 bases respectively, with 14 bases between them. Looked up from germline, CDR1 is LNHNV and CDR2 is YYDKDF (reference sequence). This CDR3 is 13 amino acids long. The CDR3 region has the DNA TGTGCCACCACCGGGGTGATAGGGGAAAAACTGTTTTTT. Its protein is CATTGVIGEKLFF.

The V gene is TRBV9, the J gene TRBJ2-1; D possibly corresponds to TRBD1 (6 bases). CDR1 and CDR2 (germline): SGDLS, YYNGEE. This CDR3 has 16 residues. Trimming removed 0 bases from V and 4 bases from J, with 14 bases in between. The CDR3 reads CASSVGGHVGYNEQFF. The CDR3 nucleotides read TGTGCCAGCAGCGTAGGGGGGCACGTAGGGTACAATGAGCAGTTCTTC.

This chain links TRBV6-4 with TRBJ2-2; a possible D gene is TRBD2 (5 bases). CDR1 is MRHNA, CDR2 SNTAGT, per germline. Trimming removed 6 bases at V and 2 bases at J, with 13 bases between. The CDR3 length is 15 residues. The CDR3 loop reads CASRRTGTNTGELFF. The CDR3 DNA follows: TGTGCCAGCAGACGGACTGGAACTAACACCGGGGAGCTGTTTTTT.

The chain has TRBV29-1 and TRBJ2-3, with 8 bases matching TRBD1. Germline assignment: CDR1 SQVTM and CDR2 ANQGSEA. Trimming at V came to 4 bases and at J to 4 bases, leaving 7 bases not matched to a gene. This CDR3 has 14 amino acids. The CDR3 nucleotides are TGCAGCGTTGCAACCCAGGGGGCCGCAGATACGCAGTATTTT. Translation: CSVATQGAADTQYF.

The chain carries TRBV2 and TRBJ1-1; no clear D gene. CDR3 length: 11 residues. Trimming took off 10 bases at V and 4 bases at J, with 10 bases between the two ends. Germline V lookup: CDR1 SNHLY, CDR2 FYNNEI. The chain's CDR3 is CATLESTEAFF. The CDR3, as DNA: TGTGCCACCCTGGAAAGCACTGAAGCTTTCTTT.

This clone was seen more than once but under ten times. The chain recombines TRBV5-5 with TRBJ2-6; no definite D call. Germline V gene data show CDR1 as SGHKS and CDR2 as YYEKEE (reference sequence). CDR3 size: 14 residues. V was trimmed by 1 base and J by 4 bases, leaving 6 bases between them. DNA of the CDR3: TGTGCCAGCAGCTTGTTAGGGGGGGCCAACGTCCTGACTTTC. It translates to CASSLLGGANVLTF. The full variable domain, completed using reference TRBV5-5 and TRBJ2-6, is DAGVTQSPTHLIKTRGQQVTLRCSPISGHKSVSWYQQVLGQGPQFIFQYYEKEERGRGNFPDRFSARQFPNYSSELNVNALLLGDSALYLCASSLLGGANVLTFGAGSRLTVL.

This clone showed up many times. The chain recombines TRBV7-9 with TRBJ2-3, with TRBD2 matching over 12 bases. The J segment lost 6 bases and the V segment lost 5 bases, leaving 9 bases of the junction unmatched. Germline V gene lookup returns CDR1 SEHNR and CDR2 FQNEAQ (reference sequence). There are 16 residues in the CDR3. Here the CDR3 reads CASSTRTSGISDTQYF. CDR3 DNA: TGTGCCAGCAGCACTAGGACTAGCGGGATATCTGATACGCAGTATTTT. Using reference TRBV7-9 and TRBJ2-3 for the parts outside the CDR3, the full variable domain is DTGVSQNPRHKITKRGQNVTFRCDPISEHNRLYWYRQTLGQGPEFLTYFQNEAQLEKSRLLSDRFSAERPKGSFSTLEIQRTEQGDSAMYLCASSTRTSGISDTQYFGPGTRLTVL.

V is TRBV28 and J is TRBJ2-5; D is unresolved. This CDR3 comprises 11 residues. Trimming removed 5 bases from V and 0 bases from J, with 1 base in between. CDR1 and CDR2 (germline): MDHEN, SYDVKM. The CDR3: CASSDQETQYF. The CDR3 DNA follows: TGTGCCAGCAGTGACCAAGAGACCCAGTACTTC.

The J gene is TRBJ2-2, the V gene TRBV9, with a weak D call TRBD2 (6 bases). Trimming took off 3 bases at V and 3 bases at J, with 15 bases between the two ends. The CDR3 is made up of 16 amino acids. The V gene's germline CDR1 is SGDLS and CDR2 YYNGEE. CDR3 in DNA: TGTGCCAGCAGCGGATCCCGGGACTCCTACACCGGGGAGCTGTTTTTT. It codes for CASSGSRDSYTGELFF.

The chain uses TRBV5-1 and TRBJ2-1; perhaps TRBD2 as D (5 bases). The germline V gene encodes CDR1 SGHRS and CDR2 YFSETQ. The CDR3 covers 14 residues. V was clipped by 5 bases and J by 6 bases, with 15 bases between them. CDR3 protein: CASSIGSVGNEQFF. The CDR3, as DNA: TGCGCCAGCAGTATAGGGAGTGTGGGCAATGAGCAGTTCTTC.

V is TRBV10-1 and J is TRBJ2-7; no clear D gene. CDR3 length equals 14 residues. V was pared by 5 bases and J by 6 bases, with 17 bases between. CDR1 is WNHNN, CDR2 SYGVQD, per germline (reference sequence). The CDR3 region is CASSSTPSTSEQYF. The CDR3 DNA sequence: TGCGCCAGCAGTTCCACCCCGTCTACGTCCGAGCAGTACTTC.

In its sample, this clone was seen a few times. The rearrangement joins TRBV5-4 to TRBJ2-3, with 11 bases matching TRBD2. Germline V CDR1 and CDR2: SGHNT, YYREEE (reference sequence). The CDR3 is 12 residues long. Trimming cost V 7 bases and J 7 bases; bases outside gene matches: 2. CDR3 sequence reads: CASGTSGNTQYF. CDR3 nucleotide sequence: TGTGCCAGCGGGACTAGCGGTAATACGCAGTATTTT.

The chain couples TRBV5-1 to TRBJ2-3, with D maybe TRBD2 (5 bases). Germline lookup yields CDR1 SGHRS and CDR2 YFSETQ. With 0 bases removed from V and 3 bases from J, the gap between germline ends came to 11 bases. The CDR3 sequence is 15 residues long. The CDR3 coding sequence is TGCGCCAGCAGCTTGGCGCGGCCGGGGACAGATACGCAGTATTTT. Translated, it gives CASSLARPGTDTQYF. The full variable domain, in which reference TRBV5-1 and TRBJ2-3 provide the parts outside the CDR3, is KAGVTQTPRYLIKTRGQQVTLSCSPISGHRSVSWYQQTPGQGLQFLFEYFSETQRNKGNFPGRFSGRQFSNSRSEMNVSTLELGDSALYLCASSLARPGTDTQYFGPGTRLTVL.

The V gene is TRBV4-1, the J gene TRBJ1-3; the D gene is possibly TRBD1 (5 bases). The CDR3 consists of 17 residues. Germline V CDR1 and CDR2: MGHRA, YSYEKL. V lost 1 base, J lost 3 bases, and 16 bases lay in between. The chain's CDR3 is CASSQGGGREIGNTIYF. The CDR3 DNA follows: TGCGCCAGCAGCCAAGGGGGCGGCAGGGAAATTGGAAACACCATATATTTT.

The sample holds one count of this clone. J is TRBJ2-5 and V is TRBV6-5; no reliable D call. CDR3 length: 14 amino acids. Between the trimmed V and J ends, which lost 6 bases and 0 bases, there was a span of 11 bases. Germline CDR1 MNHEY, CDR2 SVGAGI. In nucleotides, the CDR3 is TGTGCCAGCAGCAAAGATTTGTACCAAGAGACCCAGTACTTC. Its protein product is CASSKDLYQETQYF.

V usage is TRBV7-8 and J usage is TRBJ1-2; D is undetermined. The V gene lost 5 bases and the J gene lost 4 bases, with 17 bases spanning the gap. The CDR3 consists of 15 residues. Germline CDR1 is SGHVS and CDR2 is FQNEAQ. The CDR3 loop is CASSPPDGPFYGYTF. The CDR3 DNA reads as TGTGCCAGCAGCCCGCCAGACGGGCCCTTCTATGGCTACACCTTC. Full variable domain (outside the CDR3, taken from reference TRBV7-8 and TRBJ1-2): GAGVSQSPRYKVAKRGQDVALRCDPISGHVSLFWYQQALGQGPEFLTYFQNEAQLDKSGLPSDRFFAERPEGSVSTLKIQRTQQEDSAVYLCASSPPDGPFYGYTFGSGTRLTVV.

The chain employs TRBV18 and TRBJ2-5; D unresolved. Trimming stripped 3 bases from V and 3 bases from J, with 8 bases between. The CDR3 contains 13 residues. Germline-derived CDR1 and CDR2 are KGHSH and LQKENI. The DNA of the CDR3 is TGTGCCAGCTCACCCGGTATGGAAGAGACCCAGTACTTC. Amino acid sequence: CASSPGMEETQYF.

The V gene is TRBV2, the J gene TRBJ2-1; D possibly matches TRBD1 or TRBD2 (5 bases each). The CDR3 spans 16 residues. Trimming shortened V by 4 bases and J by 4 bases, and 17 bases separated the two germline ends. Germline values: CDR1 SNHLY, CDR2 FYNNEI. CDR3 in amino acids: CASSARGTLMYNEQFF. As DNA, the CDR3 is TGTGCCAGCAGTGCTCGGGGCACGCTAATGTACAATGAGCAGTTCTTC.

The genes are TRBV5-1 and TRBJ2-3; weak D call: TRBD1 (7 bases). Germline V gene lookup returns CDR1 SGHRS and CDR2 YFSETQ. CDR3 length: 16 residues. V lost 3 bases and J lost 2, with 16 bases in between. The CDR3 region is CASSSGAGGYTDTQYF. CDR3 sequence (DNA): TGCGCCAGCAGCTCCGGGGCAGGGGGGTACACAGATACGCAGTATTTT.

J is TRBJ2-1 and V is TRBV2; D possibly corresponds to TRBD1 (5 bases). Per the germline V gene, CDR1 is SNHLY and CDR2 is FYNNEI. The germline V and J ends were trimmed by 4 bases and 7 bases, with 14 bases remaining between them. The CDR3 totals 14 residues. The CDR3: CASSGGLMGNEQFF. The CDR3 DNA sequence: TGTGCCAGCAGTGGGGGCTTAATGGGTAATGAGCAGTTCTTC.